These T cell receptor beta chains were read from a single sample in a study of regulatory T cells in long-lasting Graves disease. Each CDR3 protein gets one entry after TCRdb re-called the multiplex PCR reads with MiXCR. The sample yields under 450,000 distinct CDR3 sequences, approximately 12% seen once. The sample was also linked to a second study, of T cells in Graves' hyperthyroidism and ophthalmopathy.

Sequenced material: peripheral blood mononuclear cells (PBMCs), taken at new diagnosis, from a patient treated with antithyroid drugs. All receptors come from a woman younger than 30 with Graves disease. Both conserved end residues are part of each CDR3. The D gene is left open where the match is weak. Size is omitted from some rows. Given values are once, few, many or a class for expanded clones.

DNA: TGTGCCAGCAGCTTGGTTGCCGGGACTAGCGGGACCCTACCCGTCCAAAGAGAGCAGTTCTTC
CDR3: CASSLVAGTSGTLPVQREQFF
J: TRBJ2-1
D: TRBD2
size: many
V: TRBV11-2
length: 21

DNA: TGTGCCAGCAGTTTATACGAGGGGCGGCTTTGGTGGGCTTTCTTT
CDR3: CASSLYEGRLWWAFF
J: TRBJ1-1
D: NA
size: many
V: TRBV12-3/TRBV12-4
length: 15

DNA: TGTGCCAGCAGTCTAAGTGGGCCGGGCGAGCAGTACTTC
CDR3: CASSLSGPGEQYF
J: TRBJ2-7
D: NA
size: few
V: TRBV28
length: 13

DNA: TGTGCCAGCACCGGGGACAGGGCAGATCAGCCCCAGCATTTT
CDR3: CASTGDRADQPQHF
J: TRBJ1-5
D: TRBD1
size: many
V: TRBV2
length: 14

DNA: TGCGCCAGCAGCCAAGATTCGTTTGCGAACTATGGCTACACCTTC
CDR3: CASSQDSFANYGYTF
J: TRBJ1-2
D: NA
size: NA
V: TRBV4-3
length: 15

DNA: TGTGCCAGCAGCCCCCGACGACTCGGTGGGACCGGGGAGCTGTTTTTT
CDR3: CASSPRRLGGTGELFF
J: TRBJ2-2
D: NA
size: NA
V: TRBV7-2
length: 16

DNA: TGTGCCAGTAGTATTCCTACGACAGATACGCAGTATTTT
CDR3: CASSIPTTDTQYF
J: TRBJ2-3
D: NA
size: NA
V: TRBV19
length: 13

DNA: TGTGCCAGCAGGCGCCCCGGGACTCAGTTTCAAGAGACCCAGTACTTC
CDR3: CASRRPGTQFQETQYF
J: TRBJ2-5
D: NA
size: few
V: TRBV12-3/TRBV12-4
length: 16

DNA: TGTGCCAGCAGTTTATTCGGACTAGCGGTCGTCTACAATGAGCAGTTCTTC
CDR3: CASSLFGLAVVYNEQFF
J: TRBJ2-1
D: TRBD2
size: many
V: TRBV27
length: 17

DNA: TGTGCCACCAGTGACCCTGGGCCAGGGGAGACCCAGTACTTC
CDR3: CATSDPGPGETQYF
J: TRBJ2-5
D: NA
size: many
V: TRBV24-1
length: 14

DNA: TGTGCCAGCAGCTTTTCGGGGATGTTCCAAGAGACCCAGTACTTC
CDR3: CASSFSGMFQETQYF
J: TRBJ2-5
D: NA
size: many
V: TRBV7-9
length: 15

DNA: TGTGCCAGCTCACCAGCGGACAATCAGCCCCAGCATTTT
CDR3: CASSPADNQPQHF
J: TRBJ1-5
D: NA
size: many
V: TRBV18
length: 13

DNA: TGCGCCAGCAGCTTCGGACTAGCGGGAGTTACCTACAATGAGCAGTTCTTC
CDR3: CASSFGLAGVTYNEQFF
J: TRBJ2-1
D: TRBD2
size: NA
V: TRBV5-1
length: 17

DNA: TGTGCCAGCAGCCCGGGGGGACAAGAGACCCAGTACTTC
CDR3: CASSPGGQETQYF
J: TRBJ2-5
D: TRBD2
size: many
V: TRBV11-3
length: 13

DNA: TGTGCCAGCAGCGCGACTAGCGAATCGGAGCAGTTCTTC
CDR3: CASSATSESEQFF
J: TRBJ2-1
D: TRBD2
size: many
V: TRBV9
length: 13

DNA: TGTGCCACCTCGGGACTAGCGGTCACAGATACGCAGTATTTT
CDR3: CATSGLAVTDTQYF
J: TRBJ2-3
D: TRBD2
size: many
V: TRBV12-3/TRBV12-4
length: 14

DNA: TGCAGCGTTTGGACAGACGAAGCTTTCTTT
CDR3: CSVWTDEAFF
J: TRBJ1-1
D: NA
size: many
V: TRBV29-1
length: 10

DNA: TGCAGTGCTAGACCCCCCGGGGAGTTCTACAATGAGCAGTTCTTC
CDR3: CSARPPGEFYNEQFF
J: TRBJ2-1
D: NA
size: many
V: TRBV20-1
length: 15

DNA: TGCAGCGTTGAAGAGGGGAGCAATCAGCCCCAGCATTTT
CDR3: CSVEEGSNQPQHF
J: TRBJ1-5
D: NA
size: NA
V: TRBV29-1
length: 13

DNA: TGTGCCAGCAGGCCAAGAAAGGGGGCAATAAGAGAAGGCTACACCTTC
CDR3: CASRPRKGAIREGYTF
J: TRBJ1-2
D: TRBD1
size: many
V: TRBV28
length: 16

DNA: TGTGCCAGCAGCTTGGAGAGCCTCACTGAAGCTTTCTTT
CDR3: CASSLESLTEAFF
J: TRBJ1-1
D: NA
size: many
V: TRBV7-6
length: 13

DNA: TGTGCCAGTAGTATAATGGCTTATACCTACAATGAGCAGTTCTTC
CDR3: CASSIMAYTYNEQFF
J: TRBJ2-1
D: NA
size: NA
V: TRBV19
length: 15

DNA: TGTGCCTGGAGGCGTCCTAGCACAGATACGCAGTATTTT
CDR3: CAWRRPSTDTQYF
J: TRBJ2-3
D: NA
size: few
V: TRBV30
length: 13

DNA: TGTGCCAGCAGCCCCGGCGGCGGGGTCTACGAGCAGTACTTC
CDR3: CASSPGGGVYEQYF
J: TRBJ2-7
D: NA
size: NA
V: TRBV7-9
length: 14

DNA: TGTGCCAGCAGCTTACGAGCGCCAGGCACAGATACGCAGTATTTT
CDR3: CASSLRAPGTDTQYF
J: TRBJ2-3
D: NA
size: NA
V: TRBV7-9
length: 15

DNA: TGTGCCAGCAGTTTTGGAGGGGCGCTCCCCGAAAAACTGTTTTTT
CDR3: CASSFGGALPEKLFF
J: TRBJ1-4
D: NA
size: many
V: TRBV12-3/TRBV12-4
length: 15

DNA: TGTGCCAGCAGCTTGTTTAGCGGGGGTGCAAGTGGCGATGAGCAGTTCTTC
CDR3: CASSLFSGGASGDEQFF
J: TRBJ2-1
D: TRBD2
size: many
V: TRBV13
length: 17

DNA: TGTGCCAGCAGTTCCCCAGGAGGGAGAACCTACAATGAGCAGTTCTTC
CDR3: CASSSPGGRTYNEQFF
J: TRBJ2-1
D: NA
size: many
V: TRBV28
length: 16

DNA: TGTGCCAGCAGCTCTACGACAGGGAGTAATAGCAATCAGCCCCAGCATTTT
CDR3: CASSSTTGSNSNQPQHF
J: TRBJ1-5
D: TRBD1
size: many
V: TRBV7-9
length: 17

DNA: TGTGCCAGCAGCCCGACTGGCGGGAGCCCAGATACGCAGTATTTT
CDR3: CASSPTGGSPDTQYF
J: TRBJ2-3
D: TRBD2
size: many
V: TRBV7-9
length: 15

DNA: TGTGCCAGCTCACCCGGGCAAGCGAAAAACATTCAGTACTTC
CDR3: CASSPGQAKNIQYF
J: TRBJ2-4
D: NA
size: many
V: TRBV18
length: 14

DNA: TGTGCCAGCTATTTATCGGGCAGGGGCCGCACAGATACGCAGTATTTT
CDR3: CASYLSGRGRTDTQYF
J: TRBJ2-3
D: NA
size: NA
V: TRBV28
length: 16

DNA: TGTGCCAGCAGCGAGTTTTATGGCGGGAGGGCCTTCCCCTACGAGCAGTACTTC
CDR3: CASSEFYGGRAFPYEQYF
J: TRBJ2-7
D: TRBD2
size: many
V: TRBV5-5
length: 18

DNA: TGCAGCGTCTCTCCTTCAGGGAATTCCTACGAGCAGTACTTC
CDR3: CSVSPSGNSYEQYF
J: TRBJ2-7
D: NA
size: NA
V: TRBV29-1
length: 14

DNA: TGTGCCAGCAGTTTCGCCCAGGGGTACAATGAGCAGTTCTTC
CDR3: CASSFAQGYNEQFF
J: TRBJ2-1
D: NA
size: many
V: TRBV27
length: 14

DNA: TGCAGCGTCCCAGGCCGGAACTATGGCTACACCTTC
CDR3: CSVPGRNYGYTF
J: TRBJ1-2
D: NA
size: few
V: TRBV29-1
length: 12

DNA: TGTGCCAGCAGCTATCCCAATCAGGGGTTCTATTACAATGAGCAGTTCTTC
CDR3: CASSYPNQGFYYNEQFF
J: TRBJ2-1
D: NA
size: few
V: TRBV7-8
length: 17

DNA: TGTGCCAGCAGTCCGGGAGGGGACACAGATACGCAGTATTTT
CDR3: CASSPGGDTDTQYF
J: TRBJ2-3
D: TRBD2
size: many
V: TRBV6-2/TRBV6-3
length: 14

DNA: TGTGCCAGCAGCCAAGGACTCAGTTCGGAGACCCAGTACTTC
CDR3: CASSQGLSSETQYF
J: TRBJ2-5
D: NA
size: many
V: TRBV7-2
length: 14

DNA: TGTGCCAGCAGTTACCCCACCCTCTCTAGCGGACCCTACAATGAGCAGTTCTTC
CDR3: CASSYPTLSSGPYNEQFF
J: TRBJ2-1
D: TRBD2
size: NA
V: TRBV12-3/TRBV12-4
length: 18

DNA: TGCAGCGTTAGAAGGGGCGGAATCAATGAGCAGTTCTTC
CDR3: CSVRRGGINEQFF
J: TRBJ2-1
D: NA
size: many
V: TRBV29-1
length: 13

DNA: TGTGCCAGCAGCCGATCGAGGAGTGAGCAGTTCTTC
CDR3: CASSRSRSEQFF
J: TRBJ2-1
D: NA
size: many
V: TRBV27
length: 12

DNA: TGCAGTGCTAACTTTCGGGGGGGGGACACTGAAGCTTTCTTT
CDR3: CSANFRGGDTEAFF
J: TRBJ1-1
D: NA
size: NA
V: TRBV20-1
length: 14

DNA: TGCAGTGGAGGGACAGGGGGCCTTCCGTACAATGAGCAGTTCTTC
CDR3: CSGGTGGLPYNEQFF
J: TRBJ2-1
D: TRBD1
size: NA
V: TRBV20-1
length: 15

DNA: TGTGCCAGCAGCCCCGGGACAGTAGCCGGGGAGCTGTTTTTT
CDR3: CASSPGTVAGELFF
J: TRBJ2-2
D: TRBD1
size: few
V: TRBV7-3
length: 14

DNA: TGTGCCAGCAGTTTATCCCCTATCGTGGGTACGGAGACCCAGTACTTC
CDR3: CASSLSPIVGTETQYF
J: TRBJ2-5
D: NA
size: many
V: TRBV28
length: 16

DNA: TGCGCCAGCAATTATAATCCCCATCAGCCGGGACAGATAAACACTGAAGCTTTCTTT
CDR3: CASNYNPHQPGQINTEAFF
J: TRBJ1-1
D: TRBD1
size: few
V: TRBV4-1
length: 19

DNA: TGTGCCACCAGTGATTTAGTGGGAGAAACCTACAATGAGCAGTTCTTC
CDR3: CATSDLVGETYNEQFF
J: TRBJ2-1
D: NA
size: many
V: TRBV24-1
length: 16

DNA: TGTGCCAGCAGCCAGGGGTTTCAAGGCTACACCTTC
CDR3: CASSQGFQGYTF
J: TRBJ1-2
D: NA
size: NA
V: TRBV7-2
length: 12

DNA: TGTGCCATCAGTGACGAGGTTCACCGCAATCAGCCCCAGCATTTT
CDR3: CAISDEVHRNQPQHF
J: TRBJ1-5
D: NA
size: many
V: TRBV10-3
length: 15